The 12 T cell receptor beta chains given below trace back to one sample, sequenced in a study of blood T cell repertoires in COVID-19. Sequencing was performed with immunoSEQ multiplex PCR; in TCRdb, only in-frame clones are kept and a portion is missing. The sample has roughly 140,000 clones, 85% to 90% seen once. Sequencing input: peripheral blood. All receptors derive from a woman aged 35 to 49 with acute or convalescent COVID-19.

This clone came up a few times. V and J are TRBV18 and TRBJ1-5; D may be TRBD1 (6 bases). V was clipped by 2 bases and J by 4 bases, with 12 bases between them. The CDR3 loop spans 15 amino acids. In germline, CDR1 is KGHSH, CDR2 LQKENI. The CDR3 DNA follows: TGTGCCAGCTCACCAAGAAACAGGGAAAATCAGCCCCAGCATTTT. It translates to CASSPRNRENQPQHF.

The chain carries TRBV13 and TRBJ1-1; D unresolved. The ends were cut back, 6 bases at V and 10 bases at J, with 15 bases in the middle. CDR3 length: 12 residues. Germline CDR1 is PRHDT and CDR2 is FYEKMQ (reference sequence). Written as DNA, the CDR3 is TGTGCCAGCAGAAAGGGAGATGGTGGAGCTTTCTTT. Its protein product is CASRKGDGGAFF. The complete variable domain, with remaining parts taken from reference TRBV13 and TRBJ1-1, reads AAGVIQSPRHLIKEKRETATLKCYPIPRHDTVYWYQQGPGQDPQFLISFYEKMQSDKGSIPDRFSAQQFSDYHSELNMSSLELGDSALYFCASRKGDGGAFFGQGTRLTVV.

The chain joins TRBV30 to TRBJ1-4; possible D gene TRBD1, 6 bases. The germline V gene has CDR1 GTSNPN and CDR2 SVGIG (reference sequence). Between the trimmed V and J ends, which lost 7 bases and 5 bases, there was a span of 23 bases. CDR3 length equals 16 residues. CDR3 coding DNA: TGTGCCTTCGCGCGGGCGGTGGGACAACGAAATGAAAAACTGTTTTTT. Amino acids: CAFARAVGQRNEKLFF.

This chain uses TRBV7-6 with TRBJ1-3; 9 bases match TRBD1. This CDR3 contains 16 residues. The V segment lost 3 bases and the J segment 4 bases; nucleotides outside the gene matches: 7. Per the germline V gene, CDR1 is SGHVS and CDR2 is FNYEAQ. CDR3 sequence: CASSFTDRGAGNTIYF. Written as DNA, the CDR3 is TGTGCCAGCAGCTTTACGGACAGGGGCGCGGGAAACACCATATATTTT.

CDR3 in amino acids: CASSVSNNQPQHF. CDR3 DNA sequence: TGTGCCAGCAGCGTAAGCAATAATCAGCCCCAGCATTTT. The rearrangement joins TRBV9 to TRBJ1-5, with unresolved D. Germline V gene data show CDR1 as SGDLS and CDR2 as YYNGEE. V shed 1 base and J shed 4 bases, with 6 bases lying between them. This CDR3 is 13 amino acids long.

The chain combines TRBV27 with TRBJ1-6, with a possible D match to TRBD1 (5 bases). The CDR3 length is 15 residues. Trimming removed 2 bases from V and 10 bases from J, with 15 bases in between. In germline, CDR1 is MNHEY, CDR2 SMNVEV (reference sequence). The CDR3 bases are TGTGCCAGCAGTTTAACTGGGACCGCGGGATCACCCCTCCACTTT. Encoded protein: CASSLTGTAGSPLHF.

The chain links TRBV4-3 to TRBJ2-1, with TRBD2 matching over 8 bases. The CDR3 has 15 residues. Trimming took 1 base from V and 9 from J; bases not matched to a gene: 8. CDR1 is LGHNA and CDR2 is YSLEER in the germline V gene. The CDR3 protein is CASSQAGGRFSEQFF. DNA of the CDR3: TGCGCCAGCAGCCAAGCAGGCGGGAGGTTTTCTGAGCAGTTCTTC.

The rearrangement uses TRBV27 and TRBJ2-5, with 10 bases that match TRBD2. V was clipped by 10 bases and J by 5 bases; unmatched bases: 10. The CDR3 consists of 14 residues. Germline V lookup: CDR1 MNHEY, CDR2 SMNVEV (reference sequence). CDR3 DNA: TGTGCCACCTCCGCTAGCGGGAGTGCGGAGACCCAGTACTTC. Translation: CATSASGSAETQYF.

The CDR3 sequence is CAWTSGGLGDEQYF. The CDR3 nucleotides read TGTGCCTGGACTAGCGGGGGGCTGGGGGACGAGCAGTACTTC. This sequence joins TRBV30 and TRBJ2-7, with 11 bases aligning to TRBD2. The germline V gene has CDR1 GTSNPN and CDR2 SVGIG (reference sequence). This CDR3 is built from 14 residues. V trimming: 4 bases; J trimming: 5 bases; junction bases outside the gene matches: 7.

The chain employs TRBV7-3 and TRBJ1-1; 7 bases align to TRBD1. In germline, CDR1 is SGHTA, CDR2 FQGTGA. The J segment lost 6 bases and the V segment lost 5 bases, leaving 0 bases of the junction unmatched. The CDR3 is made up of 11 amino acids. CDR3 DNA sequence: TGTGCCAGCAGCCAGGGGGCTGAAGCTTTCTTT. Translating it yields CASSQGAEAFF.

The chain's CDR3 is CASSPDINTEAFF. In DNA form, the CDR3 reads TGTGCCAGCTCACCCGACATTAACACTGAAGCTTTCTTT. This chain uses TRBV18 with TRBJ1-1, with unresolved D. V was trimmed by 3 bases and J by 2 bases, leaving 7 bases between them. The CDR3 has 13 residues. CDR1 and CDR2 from the germline V gene are KGHSH and LQKENI.

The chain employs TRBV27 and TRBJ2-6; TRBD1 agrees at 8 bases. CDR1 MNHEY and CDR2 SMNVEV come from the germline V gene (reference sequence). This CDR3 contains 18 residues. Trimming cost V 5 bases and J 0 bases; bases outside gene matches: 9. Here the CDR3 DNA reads TGTGCCAGCAGTGTAACCGGGACAGGAGTCTCTGGGGCCAACGTCCTGACTTTC. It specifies CASSVTGTGVSGANVLTF.